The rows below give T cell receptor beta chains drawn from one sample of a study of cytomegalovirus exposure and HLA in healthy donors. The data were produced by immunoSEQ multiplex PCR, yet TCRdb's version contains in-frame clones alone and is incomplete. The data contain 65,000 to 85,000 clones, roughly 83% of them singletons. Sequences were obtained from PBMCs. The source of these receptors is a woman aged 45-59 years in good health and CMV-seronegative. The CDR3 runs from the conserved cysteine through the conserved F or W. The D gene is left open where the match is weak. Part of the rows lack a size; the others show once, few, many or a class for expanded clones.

cdr3_aa: CASSEARLYTGEGWGTEAFF
cdr3_nt: TGTGCCAGCAGTGAAGCTCGACTTTATACAGGGGAAGGTTGGGGCACTGAAGCTTTCTTT
d_call: TRBD1
j_call: TRBJ1-1
clone_size: .
v_call: TRBV2

cdr3_aa: CATSRDPTSGTQETQYF
cdr3_nt: TGTGCCACCAGCAGAGATCCGACTAGCGGGACCCAAGAGACCCAGTACTTC
d_call: TRBD2
j_call: TRBJ2-5
clone_size: .
v_call: TRBV15

cdr3_aa: CASSVGGLAGTDEQFF
cdr3_nt: TGTGCCAGCAGCGTAGGGGGACTAGCGGGAACGGATGAGCAGTTCTTC
d_call: TRBD2
j_call: TRBJ2-1
clone_size: .
v_call: TRBV9

cdr3_aa: CASSLSSQGAKYNEQFF
cdr3_nt: TGTGCCAGCAGTTTAAGTTCCCAGGGGGCGAAATACAATGAGCAGTTCTTC
d_call: TRBD1
j_call: TRBJ2-1
clone_size: .
v_call: TRBV27

cdr3_aa: CAISGTGYNEQFF
cdr3_nt: TGTGCCATCAGTGGGACAGGATACAATGAGCAGTTCTTC
d_call: TRBD1
j_call: TRBJ2-1
clone_size: once
v_call: TRBV10-3

cdr3_aa: CASSSDRGGEKLFF
cdr3_nt: TGTGCCAGCAGCTCCGACAGGGGCGGCGAAAAACTGTTTTTT
d_call: TRBD1
j_call: TRBJ1-4
clone_size: .
v_call: TRBV13

cdr3_aa: CATSLRGGNQPQHF
cdr3_nt: TGTGCCACCAGCCTGAGGGGGGGAAATCAGCCCCAGCATTTT
d_call: .
j_call: TRBJ1-5
clone_size: .
v_call: TRBV15

cdr3_aa: CASSLGVATEAFF
cdr3_nt: TGTGCCAGCAGCTTAGGAGTTGCCACTGAAGCTTTCTTT
d_call: .
j_call: TRBJ1-1
clone_size: .
v_call: TRBV7-3

cdr3_aa: CASSFSGGVYNEQFF
cdr3_nt: TGCGCCAGCAGCTTTAGCGGGGGGGTCTACAATGAGCAGTTCTTC
d_call: TRBD2
j_call: TRBJ2-1
clone_size: .
v_call: TRBV5-1

cdr3_aa: CSVEDNRGAGEQYF
cdr3_nt: TGCAGCGTTGAAGATAACAGGGGTGCCGGCGAGCAGTACTTC
d_call: TRBD1
j_call: TRBJ2-7
clone_size: few
v_call: TRBV29-1

cdr3_aa: CASSVGGEETQYF
cdr3_nt: TGTGCCAGCAGCGTAGGGGGGGAGGAGACCCAGTACTTC
d_call: .
j_call: TRBJ2-5
clone_size: .
v_call: TRBV9

cdr3_aa: CASSLLGRIYTNYGYTF
cdr3_nt: TGTGCCAGCAGCCTACTAGGACGCATCTACACTAACTATGGCTACACCTTC
d_call: .
j_call: TRBJ1-2
clone_size: .
v_call: TRBV11-2

cdr3_aa: CASRTPTGTKGGELFF
cdr3_nt: TGTGCCAGCAGAACACCAACCGGGACAAAGGGCGGGGAGCTGTTTTTT
d_call: .
j_call: TRBJ2-2
clone_size: few
v_call: TRBV28

cdr3_aa: CASSSRLASEQFF
cdr3_nt: TGTGCCAGCAGCTCTAGACTAGCAAGTGAGCAGTTCTTC
d_call: TRBD2
j_call: TRBJ2-1
clone_size: .
v_call: TRBV14

cdr3_aa: CASSQVKQGVGNQPQHF
cdr3_nt: TGTGCCAGCAGCCAAGTCAAACAGGGAGTAGGCAATCAGCCCCAGCATTTT
d_call: .
j_call: TRBJ1-5
clone_size: .
v_call: TRBV28

cdr3_aa: CASSLPLLQSLPNEQFF
cdr3_nt: TGTGCCAGCAGCTTGCCGCTACTCCAAAGTCTTCCCAATGAGCAGTTCTTC
d_call: .
j_call: TRBJ2-1
clone_size: .
v_call: TRBV7-9

cdr3_aa: CASSPQGNNEQFF
cdr3_nt: TGTGCCAGCAGCCCCCAGGGGAACAATGAGCAGTTCTTC
d_call: .
j_call: TRBJ2-1
clone_size: .
v_call: TRBV5-4

cdr3_aa: CATSRGRPGLGNNIQYF
cdr3_nt: TGTGCCACCAGCAGAGGCAGACCGGGACTCGGAAACAACATTCAGTACTTC
d_call: .
j_call: TRBJ2-4
clone_size: .
v_call: TRBV15

cdr3_aa: CASSLAYSWNTEAFF
cdr3_nt: TGTGCCAGCAGCTTGGCCTACAGCTGGAACACTGAAGCTTTCTTT
d_call: .
j_call: TRBJ1-1
clone_size: .
v_call: TRBV5-5

cdr3_aa: CASSLLDTQYF
cdr3_nt: TGTGCCAGCAGCCTCCTAGATACGCAGTATTTT
d_call: .
j_call: TRBJ2-3
clone_size: .
v_call: TRBV5-5

cdr3_aa: CASSLVGVFSGNTIYF
cdr3_nt: TGCGCCAGCAGCTTGGTAGGGGTCTTCTCTGGAAACACCATATATTTT
d_call: .
j_call: TRBJ1-3
clone_size: .
v_call: TRBV5-1

cdr3_aa: CASSGGPNEKLFF
cdr3_nt: TGTGCCAGTAGTGGCGGCCCCAATGAAAAACTGTTTTTT
d_call: .
j_call: TRBJ1-4
clone_size: .
v_call: TRBV19

cdr3_aa: CASSQERGTSIQQYF
cdr3_nt: TGTGCCAGCAGCCAAGAGAGGGGGACTAGCATTCAGCAGTACTTC
d_call: TRBD2
j_call: TRBJ2-7
clone_size: .
v_call: TRBV4-2

cdr3_aa: CSDYRGIGTDTQYF
cdr3_nt: TGCAGCGACTACAGGGGAATCGGCACAGATACGCAGTATTTT
d_call: TRBD1
j_call: TRBJ2-3
clone_size: .
v_call: TRBV29-1

cdr3_aa: CAWSPGQAIFDYGYTF
cdr3_nt: TGTGCCTGGAGCCCGGGACAGGCGATATTTGACTATGGCTACACCTTC
d_call: TRBD1
j_call: TRBJ1-2
clone_size: .
v_call: TRBV30

cdr3_aa: CASSQDTGTGSTIYF
cdr3_nt: TGCGCCAGCAGCCAGGATACCGGGACAGGGTCTACCATATATTTT
d_call: TRBD1
j_call: TRBJ1-3
clone_size: .
v_call: TRBV4-1

cdr3_aa: CASSRGGGTLEAFF
cdr3_nt: TGTGCCAGCAGCCGCGGCGGAGGAACACTTGAAGCTTTCTTT
d_call: .
j_call: TRBJ1-1
clone_size: .
v_call: TRBV5-6

cdr3_aa: CASSVSRRRIKYNEQFF
cdr3_nt: TGTGCCAGCAGTGTCTCCCGGCGGCGGATTAAATACAATGAGCAGTTCTTC
d_call: .
j_call: TRBJ2-1
clone_size: .
v_call: TRBV6-4

cdr3_aa: CATSSDSYGYTF
cdr3_nt: TGTGCCACCAGCAGCGACAGCTATGGCTACACCTTC
d_call: .
j_call: TRBJ1-2
clone_size: once
v_call: TRBV15

cdr3_aa: CASSLATGGSLDTQYF
cdr3_nt: TGTGCCAGCAGCCTTGCGACAGGGGGTTCTTTGGATACGCAGTATTTT
d_call: TRBD1
j_call: TRBJ2-3
clone_size: .
v_call: TRBV5-5

cdr3_aa: CASSEVRTTEAFF
cdr3_nt: TGTGCCAGCAGTGAAGTGAGGACAACTGAAGCTTTCTTT
d_call: .
j_call: TRBJ1-1
clone_size: .
v_call: TRBV6-1

cdr3_aa: CASSAGTGQGEAFF
cdr3_nt: TGTGCCAGCAGTGCCGGTACCGGACAGGGGGAAGCTTTCTTT
d_call: TRBD1
j_call: TRBJ1-1
clone_size: .
v_call: TRBV6-1

cdr3_aa: CASSIDRTGGAFNYGYTF
cdr3_nt: TGTGCCAGTAGTATCGATCGGACAGGGGGCGCATTTAACTATGGCTACACCTTC
d_call: TRBD1
j_call: TRBJ1-2
clone_size: .
v_call: TRBV19

cdr3_aa: CASSTKYFAGTGGSLNTEAFF
cdr3_nt: TGCGCCAGCAGCACTAAATACTTCGCCGGGACAGGGGGCTCCTTGAACACTGAAGCTTTCTTT
d_call: TRBD1
j_call: TRBJ1-1
clone_size: .
v_call: TRBV4-1

cdr3_aa: CASSPQRQETQYF
cdr3_nt: TGTGCCAGCAGCCCACAACGCCAAGAGACCCAGTACTTC
d_call: .
j_call: TRBJ2-5
clone_size: .
v_call: TRBV5-4

cdr3_aa: CASSAGQTATNEKLFF
cdr3_nt: TGCGCCAGCAGCGCCGGACAGACTGCAACTAATGAAAAACTGTTTTTT
d_call: .
j_call: TRBJ1-4
clone_size: few
v_call: TRBV4-1

cdr3_aa: CASSSTGTGGNSPLHF
cdr3_nt: TGTGCCAGCAGCTCGACCGGGACAGGGGGGAACTCACCCCTCCACTTT
d_call: TRBD1
j_call: TRBJ1-6
clone_size: once
v_call: TRBV7-9

cdr3_aa: CATSRVLSGQGGQPQHF
cdr3_nt: TGTGCCACCAGCAGAGTATTGTCTGGACAGGGTGGGCAGCCCCAGCATTTT
d_call: TRBD1
j_call: TRBJ1-5
clone_size: .
v_call: TRBV15

cdr3_aa: CASSQDRGLTDTQYF
cdr3_nt: TGTGCCAGCAGCCAGGACAGGGGGCTCACAGATACGCAGTATTTT
d_call: TRBD1
j_call: TRBJ2-3
clone_size: .
v_call: TRBV7-9

cdr3_aa: CASRASQGSGNTIYF
cdr3_nt: TGTGCCAGTCGCGCTTCCCAGGGGTCTGGAAACACCATATATTTT
d_call: .
j_call: TRBJ1-3
clone_size: .
v_call: TRBV19

cdr3_aa: CASSLVGQFEYTF
cdr3_nt: TGTGCCAGCAGCTTGGTCGGACAGTTCGAGTACACCTTC
d_call: .
j_call: TRBJ1-2
clone_size: .
v_call: TRBV5-6

cdr3_aa: CASSPQGKVTSEQYF
cdr3_nt: TGTGCCAGCAGTCCACAGGGAAAGGTTACGAGCGAGCAGTACTTC
d_call: .
j_call: TRBJ2-7
clone_size: .
v_call: TRBV6-5

cdr3_aa: CASSSTGSWNTEAFF
cdr3_nt: TGTGCCAGCAGCTCTACAGGGAGTTGGAACACTGAAGCTTTCTTT
d_call: .
j_call: TRBJ1-1
clone_size: .
v_call: TRBV7-2

cdr3_aa: CASSTNLAGLSEIYEQYF
cdr3_nt: TGTGCCAGCAGTACGAATTTAGCGGGATTAAGCGAGATATACGAGCAGTACTTC
d_call: TRBD2
j_call: TRBJ2-7
clone_size: .
v_call: TRBV28

cdr3_aa: CASNSPVDGELFF
cdr3_nt: TGTGCCAGCAACTCCCCGGTAGACGGGGAGCTGTTTTTT
d_call: .
j_call: TRBJ2-2
clone_size: .
v_call: TRBV28

cdr3_aa: CASSFRLAGVDPYNEQFF
cdr3_nt: TGTGCCAGCAGTTTTCGACTAGCGGGAGTCGATCCTTACAATGAGCAGTTCTTC
d_call: TRBD2
j_call: TRBJ2-1
clone_size: .
v_call: TRBV28